One sample yielded the 5 T cell receptor beta chains listed below, sequenced in a study of T cell responses to AZD1222 COVID-19 vaccine. Produced via immunoSEQ multiplex PCR; TCRdb's table is partial and in-frame only. The top ten hold under 5.5% of the sample, which has over 120,000 clones, roughly 86% seen once. Sample: peripheral blood, taken 28 days after the second dose of the MenACWY control vaccine. These receptors were taken from an adult who received the MenACWY meningococcal vaccine as a control.

This chain joins TRBV7-2 and TRBJ2-3; possible D gene TRBD2, 5 bases. Germline values: CDR1 SGHTA, CDR2 FQGNSA. This CDR3 region has 15 residues. CDR3 in amino acids: CGSSLTGLRTDTQYF. The CDR3 DNA reads as TGTGGATCTAGCTTAACCGGTCTGCGCACAGATACGCAGTATTTT.

This chain uses TRBV7-2 with TRBJ2-5, with TRBD2 matching over 13 bases. The CDR3 runs to 18 residues. The V gene's germline CDR1 is SGHTA and CDR2 FQGNSA. V was clipped by 6 bases and J by 2 bases; unmatched bases: 12. DNA for the CDR3: TGTGCCAGCAGTTCTAAACTAGCGGGGGGGCCGAGGCAAGAGACCCAGTACTTC. This sequence encodes CASSSKLAGGPRQETQYF. The variable domain in full, completed from reference TRBV7-2 and TRBJ2-5, reads GAGVSQSPSNKVTEKGKDVELRCDPISGHTALYWYRQSLGQGLEFLIYFQGNSAPDKSGLPSDRFSAERTGGSVSTLTIQRTQQEDSAVYLCASSSKLAGGPRQETQYFGPGTRLLVL.

The rearrangement links TRBV30 to TRBJ1-4, with 9 positions matching TRBD1. Germline values: CDR1 GTSNPN, CDR2 SVGIG (reference sequence). Trimming took 1 base from V and 6 from J; bases not matched to a gene: 12. The CDR3 loop spans 17 amino acids. The CDR3 loop is CAWSDRDRVLFYEKLFF. The CDR3 coding sequence is TGTGCCTGGAGTGACCGGGACAGGGTCCTTTTTTATGAAAAACTGTTTTTT.

The chain combines TRBV5-1 with TRBJ2-2; 14 nucleotides agree with TRBD2. J was trimmed by 0 bases and V by 3 bases; bases with no gene match: 13. Germline V gene data show CDR1 as SGHRS and CDR2 as YFSETQ. This CDR3 has 21 residues. CDR3 loop: CASSYNVPGLAGESNTGELFF. As DNA, the CDR3 is TGCGCCAGCAGCTACAACGTACCGGGACTAGCGGGAGAGTCGAACACCGGGGAGCTGTTTTTT.

The rearrangement links TRBV12-3 or TRBV12-4 to TRBJ1-2, with D perhaps TRBD1 (6 bases). CDR3 length: 13 residues. V was trimmed by 4 bases and J by 2 bases, leaving 8 bases between them. The CDR3 here is CASSWTANYGYTF. For the CDR3, the DNA is TGTGCCAGCAGTTGGACAGCCAACTATGGCTACACCTTC.